These 11 T cell receptor beta chains share one sample of origin, sequenced in a study of cytomegalovirus exposure and HLA in healthy donors. Here immunoSEQ multiplex PCR was the method, and the copy in TCRdb shows in-frame clones only, minus some. The data contain over 70,000 clones, about 95% of them singletons. The sample comprised PBMCs. The receptor set was obtained from a woman aged 18-29 years in good health and CMV-seronegative.

J is TRBJ2-7 and V is TRBV6-5, with D possibly TRBD1 on 5 matching bases. Germline lookup yields CDR1 MNHEY and CDR2 SVGAGI. The ends were cut back, 5 bases at V and 2 bases at J, with 13 bases in the middle. There are 14 residues in the CDR3. CDR3 sequence reads: CASSRGQVAYEQYF. CDR3 sequence (DNA): TGTGCCAGCAGTAGAGGACAAGTCGCCTACGAGCAGTACTTC.

This rearrangement joins TRBV5-4 to TRBJ1-3, with a weak D call TRBD1 (6 bases). CDR1 is SGHNT, CDR2 YYREEE, per germline (reference sequence). V gave up 4 bases and J gave up 0 bases, with 14 bases separating them. There are 16 residues in the CDR3. The CDR3 region is CASSPGTPYSGNTIYF. The CDR3 region has the DNA TGTGCCAGCAGCCCAGGGACACCTTACTCTGGAAACACCATATATTTT.

This clone has just one count. V usage is TRBV5-1 and J usage is TRBJ2-2; D may be TRBD2 (6 bases). CDR3 length equals 15 residues. In germline, CDR1 is SGHRS, CDR2 YFSETQ. Trimming removed 4 bases from V and 6 bases from J, with 16 bases in between. The DNA of the CDR3 is TGCGCCAGCAGCCTAACGACTAGTACCCCCGGGGAGCTGTTTTTT. It is translated as CASSLTTSTPGELFF.

This chain connects TRBV29-1 to TRBJ1-5; 7 bases align to TRBD1. The trim removed 4 bases at V and 3 bases at J, leaving 9 bases unmatched. Germline V gene lookup returns CDR1 SQVTM and CDR2 ANQGSEA. The CDR3 runs 15 residues. Here the CDR3 reads CSVAITTGANQPQHF. The CDR3 DNA follows: TGCAGCGTTGCAATCACCACAGGGGCCAATCAGCCCCAGCATTTT.

This clone appeared a single time. This chain connects TRBV28 to TRBJ2-1; TRBD2 matches 13 bases. CDR3 size: 15 residues. Trimming removed 6 bases from V and 4 bases from J; junction bases left unmatched: 3. Germline assignment: CDR1 MDHEN and CDR2 SYDVKM. The CDR3 protein is CASSRTSGGYNEQFF. In DNA form, the CDR3 reads TGTGCCAGCAGCCGGACTAGCGGGGGTTACAATGAGCAGTTCTTC.

The V call is TRBV7-8, the J call TRBJ2-1; D is perhaps TRBD2 (7 bases). The CDR3 runs to 15 residues. Per the germline V gene, CDR1 is SGHVS and CDR2 is FQNEAQ. V was cut by 1 base and J by 5 bases, with 12 bases left in between. The CDR3 nucleotides are TGTGCCAGCAGCTTAGATAGGGGGGGTAACAATGAGCAGTTCTTC. It yields the protein CASSLDRGGNNEQFF.

The J gene is TRBJ1-4, the V gene TRBV19; 7 nucleotides line up with TRBD1. Unmatched junction bases numbered 9, after V lost 10 bases and J lost 7 bases. Germline values: CDR1 LNHDA, CDR2 SQIVND (reference sequence). The CDR3 has 13 residues. Here the CDR3 DNA reads TGTGCCACCCAAGACAGGGTAGGTGAAAAACTGTTTTTT. Translated: CATQDRVGEKLFF. The full variable domain, with the rest looked up from reference TRBV19 and TRBJ1-4, is DGGITQSPKYLFRKEGQNVTLSCEQNLNHDAMYWYRQDPGQGLRLIYYSQIVNDFQKGDIAEGYSVSREKKESFPLTVTSAQKNPTAFYLCATQDRVGEKLFFGSGTQLSVL.

V usage is TRBV7-8 and J usage is TRBJ1-5; possible D gene TRBD1, 5 bases. Deletions cut 1 base from V and 1 base from J, with 11 bases between. CDR3 length: 16 amino acids. CDR1 and CDR2 from the germline V gene are SGHVS and FQNEAQ. In DNA, the CDR3 is TGTGCCAGCAGCTTAGGGGTCAGGGTGAGCAATCAGCCCCAGCATTTT. Translated, it gives CASSLGVRVSNQPQHF.

The chain employs TRBV11-2 and TRBJ2-1, with 9 bases fitting TRBD2. Germline V gene data show CDR1 as SGHAT and CDR2 as FQNNGV. J gave up 5 bases and V 4 bases, and 12 bases lay outside the gene matches. The CDR3 is 17 residues long. The CDR3 loop is CASSYTVAGGLHNEQFF. For the CDR3, the DNA is TGTGCCAGCAGCTACACCGTGGCGGGGGGGCTCCACAATGAGCAGTTCTTC.

As DNA, the CDR3 is TGCGCCAGCAGCCAACGTGACAGGGAGTCTGACATTCAGTACTTC. Its protein product is CASSQRDRESDIQYF. The V call is TRBV4-1, the J call TRBJ2-4, with 7 bases fitting TRBD1. The J segment lost 8 bases and the V segment lost 2 bases, leaving 9 bases of the junction unmatched. The germline gives CDR1 MGHRA, CDR2 YSYEKL. The CDR3 is made up of 15 amino acids.

This chain connects TRBV5-4 to TRBJ1-1, with a weak D call TRBD1 (5 bases). This CDR3 contains 15 residues. CDR1 and CDR2 (germline): SGHNT, YYREEE (reference sequence). Trimming cost V 4 bases and J 1 base, with 14 bases left between them. The CDR3 protein is CASSHQSRGNTEAFF. The CDR3, as DNA: TGTGCCAGCAGCCACCAGAGTAGGGGGAACACTGAAGCTTTCTTT.